This T cell receptor beta chain was captured in a study of OX40 agonist ivuxolimab in advanced cancers. General study points: Nonresponders included some who also had low normalized T-cell clonal expansion.

The CDR3 contains 14 residues. The ends lost 3 bases at V and 3 bases at J; junction bases unmatched: 1. The germline gives CDR1 SEHNR, CDR2 FQNEAQ (reference sequence). The repertoire was sequenced with immunoSEQ multiplex PCR; TCRdb's copy has only in-frame clones and lacks some. In the table there are 70,000 to 95,000 clones, approximately 82% of which are singletons. Turning to this clone: Its antigen is as yet unknown.

The gene calls are TRBV7-9 and TRBJ1-4; 7 bases match TRBD1. The sample in question was CD4+ or CD8+ T cells sorted from blood, obtained in a trial of the OX40 agonist ivuxolimab. This TCR derives from an adult with an advanced solid tumor such as melanoma, head and neck, liver or kidney cancer. CDR3 amino acids: CASSLDRSNEKLFF. In DNA, the CDR3 is TGTGCCAGCAGCTTGGACAGGTCTAATGAAAAACTGTTTTTT.